Following are 20 T cell receptor beta chains from one sample sequenced in a study of identical twins. MiXCR, run by TCRdb on the 5' RACE reads, gives a single entry per CDR3 protein. Here the sample spans 1,800,000 or so distinct CDR3 sequences, around 29% being singletons. Sequencing was done on a sample of cord blood. The receptors stem from a newborn girl in good health.

The V call is TRBV18, the J call TRBJ1-2, with 7 bases fitting TRBD1. CDR3 length: 15 amino acids. V dropped 3 bases and J dropped 4; count of bases not matched to a gene: 8. The germline V gene encodes CDR1 KGHSH and CDR2 LQKENI. This CDR3 is CASSPIGQEGYGYTF. CDR3 nucleotides: TGTGCCAGCTCACCGATAGGACAGGAGGGCTATGGCTACACCTTC.

This clonotype was seen many times. The chain has TRBV3-1 and TRBJ2-7; D perhaps matches TRBD2 (5 bases). Trimming pared 3 bases from V and 4 bases from J, leaving 10 bases between. Germline V gene lookup returns CDR1 LGHDT and CDR2 YNNKEL (reference sequence). CDR3 size: 13 residues. CDR3 coding DNA: TGTGCCAGCAGCCACCAACTAGAGTACGAGCAGTACTTC. Translating gives CASSHQLEYEQYF.

The V gene is TRBV7-2, the J gene TRBJ1-2; D perhaps matches TRBD1 (5 bases). From germline, CDR1 is SGHTA and CDR2 FQGNSA. The CDR3 contains 14 residues. Trimming stripped 5 bases from V and 5 bases from J, with 15 bases between. The CDR3, as DNA: TGTGCCAGCAGCCCGTCCCGGGACCTTTATGGCTACACCTTC. Protein: CASSPSRDLYGYTF.

The chain carries TRBV27 and TRBJ1-2; D may be TRBD1 (5 bases). The germline V and J ends were trimmed by 6 bases and 0 bases, with 17 bases remaining between them. In germline, CDR1 is MNHEY, CDR2 SMNVEV (reference sequence). The CDR3 extends over 16 amino acids. This chain's CDR3 is CASSLSSGGPNYGYTF. CDR3 coding DNA: TGTGCCAGCAGCCTAAGTTCGGGGGGACCTAACTATGGCTACACCTTC.

The chain links TRBV5-6 to TRBJ2-1; tentatively, D is TRBD1 or TRBD2 (6 bases each). V was cut by 0 bases and J by 6 bases, with 22 bases left in between. The CDR3 runs to 18 residues. Germline CDR1 is SGHDT and CDR2 is YYEEEE. CDR3 in DNA: TGTGCCAGCAGCTTGGCCAAGGGGGGTCTCGCGTATTTCAATGAGCAGTTCTTC. This translates into CASSLAKGGLAYFNEQFF.

The chain joins TRBV11-2 to TRBJ2-1; D gene uncertain. The V and J ends lost 1 base and 7 bases respectively, with 14 bases between them. This CDR3 contains 15 residues. CDR1 is SGHAT and CDR2 is FQNNGV in the germline V gene. The chain's CDR3 is CASSLGPNLRNEQFF. The CDR3 bases are TGTGCCAGCAGCTTAGGTCCAAATCTGAGGAATGAGCAGTTCTTC.

Ten or more counts support this clonotype. The DNA of the CDR3 is TGTGCCAGCAGTTCGTCCGGGACAGGCTCCTACGAGCAGTACTTC. Its translation is CASSSSGTGSYEQYF. The V call is TRBV28, the J call TRBJ2-7; TRBD1 agrees at 8 bases. J lost 0 bases, V lost 4 bases, and 5 bases had no gene match. CDR1 is MDHEN, CDR2 SYDVKM, per germline. CDR3 length equals 15 residues. Full variable domain (outside the CDR3, taken from reference TRBV28 and TRBJ2-7): DVKVTQSSRYLVKRTGEKVFLECVQDMDHENMFWYRQDPGLGLRLIYFSYDVKMKEKGDIPEGYSVSREKKERFSLILESASTNQTSMYLCASSSSGTGSYEQYFGPGTRLTVT.

The chain recombines TRBV11-2 with TRBJ2-1; TRBD2 agrees at 9 bases. This CDR3 spans 15 amino acids. Germline assignment: CDR1 SGHAT and CDR2 FQNNGV. V lost 4 bases and J lost 5; bases outside the gene matches: 6. The CDR3 loop reads CASSSLAGRHNEQFF. CDR3 DNA sequence: TGTGCCAGCAGCTCTCTAGCGGGGCGCCACAATGAGCAGTTCTTC.

The chain recombines TRBV7-2 with TRBJ2-1; 7 bases map to TRBD1. Judging by the DNA end, TRBJ2-7 fits better; the J call may be wrong. Germline lookup yields CDR1 SGHTA and CDR2 FQGNSA. The CDR3 has 16 residues. CDR3 sequence: CASSSPGTEIYNEQYF. CDR3 in DNA: TGTGCCAGCAGCTCTCCCGGGACAGAGATCTACAATGAGCAGTACTTC.

J is TRBJ2-1 and V is TRBV27, with a possible D match to TRBD1 (6 bases). CDR1 and CDR2 (germline): MNHEY, SMNVEV (reference sequence). V was trimmed by 2 bases and J by 0 bases, leaving 11 bases between them. The CDR3 has 16 amino acids. The CDR3 is CASSLDRPTSYNEQFF. For the CDR3, the DNA is TGTGCCAGCAGTTTAGACAGGCCCACCTCCTACAATGAGCAGTTCTTC.

This clonotype was seen more than once but under ten times. This chain connects TRBV29-1 to TRBJ2-2; D not resolved. Trimming removed 2 bases at V and 6 bases at J, with 10 bases between. Germline CDR1 and CDR2: SQVTM and ANQGSEA. The CDR3 covers 13 residues. The CDR3 bases are TGCAGCGTTGAATCGGAGATGGCCGGGGAGCTGTTTTTT. Its protein is CSVESEMAGELFF.

This clonotype was seen more than once but under ten times. V and J are TRBV4-2 and TRBJ2-5; D not resolved. With 0 bases removed from V and 11 bases from J, the gap between germline ends came to 19 bases. Germline V lookup: CDR1 LGHNA, CDR2 YNFKEQ. This CDR3 comprises 15 residues. Here the CDR3 reads CASSQDRVPYNEQYF. The CDR3, as DNA: TGTGCCAGCAGCCAAGATAGGGTCCCCTACAATGAGCAGTACTTC.

This clonotype was seen just once. V usage is TRBV5-1 and J usage is TRBJ2-4, with 8 positions matching TRBD1. The J call is uncertain, as TRBJ2-5 better fits the DNA end. The CDR3 extends over 14 amino acids. In germline, CDR1 is SGHRS, CDR2 YFSETQ. CDR3 region: CASRQGRPQETQYF. DNA for the CDR3: TGCGCCTCTCGACAGGGGCGTCCTCAAGAGACCCAGTACTTC.

This clonotype came up many times. The gene calls are TRBV7-9 and TRBJ2-7, with D maybe TRBD1 (5 bases). Trimming removed 2 bases from V and 2 bases from J, with 10 bases in between. Germline V CDR1 and CDR2: SEHNR, FQNEAQ (reference sequence). The CDR3 runs to 14 residues. CDR3 nucleotides: TGTGCCAGCAGCTTACATGACAGCCCCTACGAGCAGTACTTC. Its protein product is CASSLHDSPYEQYF.

This clonotype has a handful of counts. CDR3: CASSLGGEAFNEQFF. CDR3 in DNA: TGCGCCAGCAGCTTAGGCGGGGAGGCCTTCAATGAGCAGTTCTTC. The gene calls are TRBV5-1 and TRBJ2-1; possibly TRBD2 for D (6 bases). V lost 2 bases, J lost 6 bases, and 15 bases lay in between. This CDR3 contains 15 residues. Germline values: CDR1 SGHRS, CDR2 YFSETQ.

This clonotype was seen at least ten times. The chain uses TRBV10-3 and TRBJ1-2, with D uncertain. Germline V gene data show CDR1 as ENHRY and CDR2 as SYGVKD. Trimming shortened V by 5 bases and J by 0 bases, and 7 bases separated the two germline ends. The CDR3 runs 13 residues. The CDR3 sequence: CAISRGSNYGYTF. DNA for the CDR3: TGTGCCATCAGTCGGGGATCTAACTATGGCTACACCTTC.

This clonotype showed up just a few times. Its ends do not fully match the called genes, so a read error is possible. The gene calls are TRBV2 and TRBJ2-3; D remains ambiguous. This CDR3 region has 15 residues. From germline, CDR1 is SNHLY and CDR2 FYNNEI. CDR3 in amino acids: CASSEWYAGTDAQYF. As DNA, the CDR3 is TGTGCCAGCAGTGAATGGTATGCTGGCACAGATGCGCAGTATTTT.

About this clonotype: An end of the junction does not agree with germline; a read error may underlie this. CDR3 sequence (DNA): TGCGCCAGCAGGCCTGGGGGACCCTCCGACGAGCAGTACTTC. Amino acids: CASRPGGPSDEQYF. The V and J genes are TRBV5-1 and TRBJ2-7; D might be TRBD1 or TRBD2, each matching 5 bases. Germline values: CDR1 SGHRS, CDR2 YFSETQ. This CDR3 spans 14 amino acids. Based on the CDR3 plus reference TRBV5-1 and TRBJ2-7, the full variable domain is KAGVTQTPRYLIKTRGQQVTLSCSPISGHRSVSWYQQTPGQGLQFLFEYFSETQRNKGNFPGRFSGRQFSNSRSEMNVSTLELGDSALYLCASRPGGPSDEQYFGPGTRLTVT.

The rearrangement links TRBV24-1 to TRBJ1-2, with unresolved D. Germline V gene sequence: CDR1 KGHDR, CDR2 SFDVKD. This CDR3 has 12 residues. V dropped 3 bases and J dropped 6 bases, with 7 bases sitting between them. The CDR3 reads CATSDGGDGYTF. The DNA of the CDR3 is TGTGCCACCAGTGATGGTGGAGATGGCTACACCTTC.

This clonotype was observed a few times. The V call is TRBV29-1, the J call TRBJ2-7, with 7 nucleotides matching TRBD2. This CDR3 is 16 amino acids long. Per germline, CDR1 SQVTM and CDR2 ANQGSEA. Trimming at V came to 2 bases and at J to 0 bases, leaving 10 bases not matched to a gene. The CDR3 here is CSVEWVGGSYSYEQYF. The CDR3, as DNA: TGCAGCGTTGAATGGGTTGGCGGGAGTTACTCCTACGAGCAGTACTTC.